This T cell receptor beta chain is drawn from a study of neurological immune-mediated disorders. TCRdb fed the 5' RACE reads into MiXCR, producing one record per CDR3 protein. The repertoire includes roughly 100,000 distinct CDR3 sequences, around 3.3% of them detected once, and around 6% sits in the top ten. V shed 1 base and J shed 2 bases, with 9 bases lying between them. Germline-derived CDR1 and CDR2 are SGHKS and YYEKEE (reference sequence). This CDR3 is built from 14 residues. Ten or more counts support this clonotype. The sample was PBMCs. V gene TRBV5-5 combines with J gene TRBJ2-5; tentative D call: TRBD1 (5 bases). This clonotype was obtained from a woman between 18 and 30 years old with multiple sclerosis. CDR3: CASSLLQEQETQYF. In DNA, the CDR3 is TGTGCCAGCAGCTTGTTACAGGAACAAGAGACCCAGTACTTC.